This T cell receptor (beta chain) was sequenced during a study of T cell changes during pregnancy in multiple sclerosis. Generated by immunoSEQ multiplex PCR, the TCRdb table keeps only in-frame clones and is missing some. The sample has approximately 89,000 clones; 94% are singletons. The CDR3 runs to 17 residues. Germline V lookup: CDR1 SGHAT, CDR2 FQNNGV. V lost 7 bases, J lost 3 bases, and 18 bases stayed unmatched. The rearrangement joins TRBV11-2 to TRBJ2-7, with 7 bases aligning to TRBD2. The receptor was isolated from a female donor with multiple sclerosis, enrolled in a pregnancy study. The sample in question was peripheral blood, obtained in the third trimester of pregnancy. CDR3 sequence: CASTQRTGGIRDYEQYF. For the CDR3, the DNA is TGTGCCAGCACTCAACGTACCGGGGGGATCCGGGACTACGAGCAGTACTTC. Looking up the rest from reference TRBV11-2 and TRBJ2-7 gives the full variable domain: EAGVAQSPRYKIIEKRQSVAFWCNPISGHATLYWYQQILGQGPKLLIQFQNNGVVDDSQLPKDRFSAERLKGVDSTLKIQPAKLEDSAVYLCASTQRTGGIRDYEQYFGPGTRLTVT.